These 7 T cell receptor beta chains share one sample of origin, sequenced in a study of T cell repertoires in cytomegalovirus infection. TCRdb re-analysed the reads in MiXCR, keeping a single row per CDR3 protein. Of over 450,000 distinct CDR3 sequences in the sample, around 10% were seen once. The specimen sequenced was PBMCs. Source of these receptors: a human donor in good health (CMV status not recorded). Some clones in this sample may be carry-over from other donors' samples.

V and J are TRBV6-1 and TRBJ2-2; 10 nucleotides agree with TRBD2. The CDR3 has 15 residues. The trim removed 5 bases at V and 7 bases at J, leaving 7 bases unmatched. Germline V gives CDR1 MNHNS, CDR2 SASEGT. The CDR3 reads CASSWSGRAGGELFF. The CDR3 nucleotides are TGTGCCAGCAGTTGGAGCGGGAGGGCGGGCGGGGAGCTGTTTTTT.

This clonotype was seen only a few times. The chain carries TRBV12-3 or TRBV12-4 and TRBJ2-6, with D uncertain. Deletions cut 1 base from V and 0 bases from J, with 4 bases between. The CDR3 sequence is 15 residues long. CDR3 DNA: TGTGCCAGCAGTTTAGACCTCTCTGGGGCCAACGTCCTGACTTTC. Its protein is CASSLDLSGANVLTF.

The chain carries TRBV24-1 and TRBJ2-1, with 10 bases that match TRBD1. Germline CDR1 and CDR2: KGHDR and SFDVKD. After removal of 6 bases from V and 4 bases from J, the junction contained 2 bases not matched to a gene. This CDR3 is built from 14 residues. CDR3 nucleotide sequence: TGTGCCACCAGTACGGGACAGGGGTACAATGAGCAGTTCTTC. This translates into CATSTGQGYNEQFF.

This clonotype showed up just a few times. The V gene is TRBV20-1, the J gene TRBJ2-7; perhaps TRBD2 as D (7 bases). This CDR3 is 16 amino acids long. V was shortened by 0 bases and J by 2 bases, with 17 bases between the two germline ends. CDR1 is DFQATT and CDR2 is SNEGSKA in the germline V gene (reference sequence). CDR3 sequence: CSARDGGAPSPYEQYF. DNA for the CDR3: TGCAGTGCTAGAGATGGGGGGGCCCCCTCTCCCTACGAGCAGTACTTC.

This clonotype was observed at least ten times. V usage is TRBV11-2 and J usage is TRBJ2-2; D might be TRBD2 (6 bases). The V gene's germline CDR1 is SGHAT and CDR2 FQNNGV. The CDR3 spans 18 residues. Trimming removed 0 bases from V and 0 bases from J, with 14 bases in between. CDR3 nucleotide sequence: TGTGCCAGCAGCTTAGATGACTTGGGGGGAACGAACACCGGGGAGCTGTTTTTT. Its protein product is CASSLDDLGGTNTGELFF. Based on the CDR3 plus reference TRBV11-2 and TRBJ2-2, the full variable domain is EAGVAQSPRYKIIEKRQSVAFWCNPISGHATLYWYQQILGQGPKLLIQFQNNGVVDDSQLPKDRFSAERLKGVDSTLKIQPAKLEDSAVYLCASSLDDLGGTNTGELFFGEGSRLTVL.

This clonotype has a count of ten or more. The chain combines TRBV29-1 with TRBJ1-2; D is possibly TRBD1 (6 bases). Per the germline V gene, CDR1 is SQVTM and CDR2 is ANQGSEA. CDR3 length equals 14 residues. V lost 3 bases to trimming and J lost 2 bases, with 13 bases between them. CDR3 in amino acids: CSVDPQGINYGYTF. The CDR3 DNA reads TGCAGCGTTGACCCACAGGGCATAAACTATGGCTACACCTTC.

This clonotype has a count of ten or more. The rearrangement links TRBV11-2 to TRBJ2-7, with D uncertain. The CDR3 sequence is 13 residues long. The germline gives CDR1 SGHAT, CDR2 FQNNGV. V lost 0 bases, J lost 4 bases, and 7 bases lay in between. CDR3 amino acids: CASSLDYFYEQYF. The CDR3 region has the DNA TGTGCCAGCAGCTTAGATTATTTTTACGAGCAGTACTTC.